This record looks at one T cell receptor beta chain sequence and its context. It lacks a known antigen. The record has no base qualities; no much larger clone is one base away. Blood samples for TCR beta sequencing were provided by related transplant donors. Using Nuclei Lysis Solution, genomic DNA was extracted from unfractionated peripheral blood mononuclear cells that were either fresh or cryopreserved. The sample belongs to a study of T cell clonotyping in hematopoietic cell transplantation (dated by TCRdb to about 2021). Study-level background: In the study, fewer than 150 blood samples were gathered from roughly 33 consecutive transplant recipients and their related donors. Recruitment of patients ran from 2015 to early 2017, and follow-up continued until September 2020 or until death. Paper-wide results and their limitations: Broader TCR repertoire diversity after transplant was predicted by Inverse Simpson Index values from donors and from recipients before transplant. A decrease in recipient TCR diversity was observed after transplant, and a progressive increase in pathologically expanded clonotypes was seen from day 30 to day 180. Just a small fraction of recipient repertoires overlapped with donor repertoires, and more than 95% appeared de novo at the given depth. The sample size was limited and the cells went unsorted, which meant the CD4 and CD8 repertoire contributions could not be told apart.

The immunoSEQ assay, a bias-controlled multiplex PCR using V- and J-specific primers, was used to amplify TCR beta CDR3 regions from genomic DNA. A second PCR step added a proprietary barcode and Illumina adapter sequences to the CDR3 amplicons. An Illumina MiSeq instrument was used to sequence the CDR3 libraries. The authors processed their data as follows. immunoSEQ Analyzer 3.0 was used for export and quality control, with R Bioconductor and Immunarch used for downstream analyses. Only productive rearrangements in the normalized downsampled data set were used to calculate repertoire metrics. In the normalized cohort, a clonotype counted as pathologically expanded if the clonotype was larger than 5 templates. The Inverse Simpson Index was used to measure repertoire diversity. The non-normalized data set was used for CMV-specificity analyses so that all clonotypes could be captured. This immuneACCESS table, as held by TCRdb, lists in-frame sequences with V and J called but not all clones. Of the missing ones, under half trace to an unresolved V gene in checked studies; the others have no known cause. From that table come the V and J calls and clone size; the DNA was used to work out D and trimming. This sample comprises about 16,000 clones, around 90% of them detected only once. Together, the top ten hold around 2.5% of the sample.

Counted from cysteine to phenylalanine, this CDR3 has 16 amino acids. The retained sequence is limited to the CDR3, 48 bases, with the frame set at the first base. Germline trimming amounts to 2 bases on V and 6 bases on J, with 10 as the count of junction bases outside the gene matches. Based on the germline V gene, the CDR1 and CDR2 sequences are SGHRS and YFSETQ. The source of this sequence is a man aged 45-60 years in good health. Some clones in this sample may be carry-over from other donors' samples. The sequenced sample was peripheral blood mononuclear cells. The rearrangement combines TRBV5-1 with TRBJ2-4; 8 nucleotides in the junction match TRBD2. The CDR3: CASSLAGAPEANIQYF. The DNA sequence reads TGCGCCAGCAGCTTAGCGGGGGCCCCCGAGGCAAACATTCAGTACTTC.